Below, 4 T cell receptor beta chains from the same sample are listed, as sequenced in a study of cytomegalovirus exposure and HLA in healthy donors (dated by TCRdb to the late 2010s). Library preparation was by the immunoSEQ multiplex PCR assay. The multiplex PCR relied on a mix of 60 forward primers for TCR Vbeta segments and 13 reverse primers for TCR Jbeta segments. TCRdb's version of the immuneACCESS table is confined to in-frame rearrangements and falls short of the full clone set. An unresolved V gene accounts for under half of the shortfall where checked; the remainder is of unknown origin. This sample comprises about 180,000 clones, more than 70% of them detected only once. The ten largest make up 1.3% to 1.5% of the sample. The sample was PBMCs. The receptors here all came from a girl aged 5 to 17 in good health and CMV-seropositive.

The rearrangement uses TRBV5-1 and TRBJ1-4; D is uncertain. Germline CDR1 reads SGHRS; CDR2 reads YFSETQ. Trimming removed 0 bases at V and 6 bases at J, with 6 bases between. CDR3 length equals 13 residues. The CDR3 sequence: CASSLALYEKLFF. The CDR3 DNA reads as TGCGCCAGCAGCTTGGCCCTATATGAAAAACTGTTTTTT.

The chain employs TRBV11-1 and TRBJ2-1, with 12 nucleotides matching TRBD2. Germline V lookup: CDR1 SGHAT, CDR2 FQDESV (reference sequence). The length of the CDR3 is 17 residues. V dropped 1 base and J dropped 7; count of bases not matched to a gene: 8. DNA of the CDR3: TGTGCCAGCAGCTTAGGAACGACTAGCGGGAGAGGGAATGAGCAGTTCTTC. This sequence encodes CASSLGTTSGRGNEQFF.

CDR3 DNA: TGTGCCAGCAGTGGACCGGGACAGGGGACCTACGAGCAGTACTTC. This gives the protein CASSGPGQGTYEQYF. The chain has TRBV28 and TRBJ2-5; TRBD1 aligns across 10 bases. The J call may not be correct, given that the DNA end is closer to TRBJ2-7. The length of the CDR3 is 15 residues. Germline CDR1 and CDR2: MDHEN and SYDVKM.

This chain links TRBV19 with TRBJ2-2; D is perhaps TRBD1 (6 bases). Germline V CDR1 and CDR2: LNHDA, SQIVND (reference sequence). CDR3 length equals 14 residues. V was trimmed by 3 bases and J by 3 bases, leaving 8 bases between them. The CDR3 loop is CASSIKGDTGELFF. In DNA form, the CDR3 reads TGTGCCAGTAGTATTAAGGGGGACACCGGGGAGCTGTTTTTT. Together with reference TRBV19 and TRBJ2-2, the CDR3 gives the full variable domain: DGGITQSPKYLFRKEGQNVTLSCEQNLNHDAMYWYRQDPGQGLRLIYYSQIVNDFQKGDIAEGYSVSREKKESFPLTVTSAQKNPTAFYLCASSIKGDTGELFFGEGSRLTVL.